The clone carrying this T cell receptor beta chain was observed many times. Its antigen is not identified. Construction of the TCR beta libraries employed iRepertoire HTBI primers in conjunction with Arm-PCR of CDR3 regions. One entry per CDR3 protein results from TCRdb running MiXCR on the multiplex PCR reads. The sample has around 480,000 distinct CDR3 sequences, 15% to 20% seen once; the top ten hold 12%. This sample is part of a study of regulatory T cells in long-lasting Graves disease. Study background: The study enrolled newly diagnosed Graves' patients on antithyroid drugs under 3 months.

The sample's time point: newly diagnosed GD, antithyroid drugs for less than 3 months. With RNA extracted from PBMCs as input, the TCR library was made. The study's findings and limits: Under persistent disease, TRBV28, TRBJ1-2 and TRBJ2-5 were used preferentially. Results may be inaccurate due to the small sample size.

Germline-derived CDR1 and CDR2 are SGHNT and YENEEA. The ends lost 4 bases at V and 8 bases at J; junction bases unmatched: 5. The CDR3 is 14 amino acids. Another study also made use of these data, one on T cells in Graves' hyperthyroidism and ophthalmopathy. Per that study: The authors' 13 V-J model separated ophthalmopathy from stable hyperthyroidism.

Sequenced here: peripheral blood mononuclear cells (PBMCs), sampled at new diagnosis, from a patient treated with antithyroid drugs. V gene TRBV11-3 combines with J gene TRBJ2-1; 10 bases agree with TRBD1. This receptor was obtained from a man aged 35-49 years with Graves disease. This CDR3 is CASSSSGTGDEQFF. CDR3 nucleotides: TGTGCCAGCAGCTCATCCGGGACAGGGGATGAGCAGTTCTTC.